A single TCR beta chain is shown here with its context. The length of the CDR3 is 12 residues. Trimming cost V 3 bases and J 5 bases, with 7 bases left between them. In the original analysis: Amplification of reference gene primers was used by the study to estimate nucleated cell counts. Profiled with immunoSEQ multiplex PCR; TCRdb holds only in-frame clones, not every one. V and J calls and clone size follow that table, whereas D and trimming were derived from the DNA. The profile covers tens of thousands of clones, with more than 70% appearing a single time and 22% taken by the ten largest. This sample is drawn from a study of blood T cell repertoires in COVID-19. At the level of the study: COVID-19 samples from acute and convalescent phases originated in the United States, Italy and Spain. Nucleic acid was either cDNA or gDNA, and it came from T cells, B-cell-depleted T cells, or PBMCs.

The receptor comes from a woman at least 80 years old in a cohort sampled during active or convalescent COVID-19. The sample was peripheral blood. This sequence joins TRBV12-3 or TRBV12-4 and TRBJ2-5, with D maybe TRBD2 (5 bases). CDR3 DNA sequence: TGTGCCAGCAGTTTCCTAGCCGAGACCCAGTACTTC. It yields the protein CASSFLAETQYF.